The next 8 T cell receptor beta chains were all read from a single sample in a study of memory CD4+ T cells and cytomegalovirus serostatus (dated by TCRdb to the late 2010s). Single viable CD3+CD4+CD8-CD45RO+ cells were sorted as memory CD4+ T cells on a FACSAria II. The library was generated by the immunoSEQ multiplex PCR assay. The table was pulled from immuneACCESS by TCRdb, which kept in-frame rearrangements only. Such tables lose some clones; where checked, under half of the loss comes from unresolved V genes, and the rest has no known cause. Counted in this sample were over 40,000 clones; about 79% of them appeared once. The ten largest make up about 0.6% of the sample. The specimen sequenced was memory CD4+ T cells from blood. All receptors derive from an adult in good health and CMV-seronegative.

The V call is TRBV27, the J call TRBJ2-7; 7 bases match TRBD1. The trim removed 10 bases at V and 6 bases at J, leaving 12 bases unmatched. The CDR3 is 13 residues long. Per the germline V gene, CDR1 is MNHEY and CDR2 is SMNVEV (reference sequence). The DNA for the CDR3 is TGTGCCAACGTAGACAGGGTAGTTCTCGAGCAGTACTTC. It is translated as CANVDRVVLEQYF.

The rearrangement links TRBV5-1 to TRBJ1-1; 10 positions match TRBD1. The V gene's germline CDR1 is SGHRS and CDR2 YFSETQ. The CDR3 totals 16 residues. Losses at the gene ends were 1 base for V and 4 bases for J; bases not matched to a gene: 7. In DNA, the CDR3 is TGCGCCAGCAGCTTGCGACAGGGGGCAGTAGGCACTGAAGCTTTCTTT. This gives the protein CASSLRQGAVGTEAFF.

The CDR3 nucleotides read TGTGCCAGCAGCTTAGTGCGGGGGGCCGGGGTGAACACTGAAGCTTTCTTT. Translating it yields CASSLVRGAGVNTEAFF. The chain employs TRBV7-9 and TRBJ1-1; a possible D gene is TRBD1 (6 bases). This CDR3 is 17 amino acids long. Germline CDR1 SEHNR, CDR2 FQNEAQ (reference sequence). Trimming removed 1 base at V and 0 bases at J, with 15 bases between. Based on the CDR3 plus reference TRBV7-9 and TRBJ1-1, the full variable domain is DTGVSQNPRHKITKRGQNVTFRCDPISEHNRLYWYRQTLGQGPEFLTYFQNEAQLEKSRLLSDRFSAERPKGSFSTLEIQRTEQGDSAMYLCASSLVRGAGVNTEAFFGQGTRLTVV.

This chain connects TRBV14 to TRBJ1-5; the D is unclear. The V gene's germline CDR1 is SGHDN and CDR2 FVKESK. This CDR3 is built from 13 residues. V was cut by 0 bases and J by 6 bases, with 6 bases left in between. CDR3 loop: CASSQDSAQPQHF. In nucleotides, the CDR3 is TGTGCCAGCAGCCAAGATAGCGCTCAGCCCCAGCATTTT.

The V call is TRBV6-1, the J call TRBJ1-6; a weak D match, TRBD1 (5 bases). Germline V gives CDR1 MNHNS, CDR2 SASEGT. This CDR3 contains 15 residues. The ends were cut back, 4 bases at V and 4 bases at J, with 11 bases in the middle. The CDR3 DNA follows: TGTGCCAGCAGTGTGGGACGCCCTTATAATTCACCCCTCCACTTT. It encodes CASSVGRPYNSPLHF.

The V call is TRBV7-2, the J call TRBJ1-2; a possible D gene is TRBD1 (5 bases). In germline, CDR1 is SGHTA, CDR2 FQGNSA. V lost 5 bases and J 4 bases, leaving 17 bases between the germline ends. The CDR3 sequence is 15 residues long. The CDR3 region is CASSPLGRSGYGYTF. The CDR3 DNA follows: TGTGCCAGCAGCCCCCTGGGACGGAGTGGCTATGGCTACACCTTC.

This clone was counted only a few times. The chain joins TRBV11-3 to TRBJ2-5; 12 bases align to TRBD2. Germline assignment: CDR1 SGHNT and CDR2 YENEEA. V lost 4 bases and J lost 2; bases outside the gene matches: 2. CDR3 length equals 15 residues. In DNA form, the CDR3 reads TGTGCCAGCAGCTCCGGACTAGCGGGGCAAGAGACCCAGTACTTC. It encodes CASSSGLAGQETQYF.

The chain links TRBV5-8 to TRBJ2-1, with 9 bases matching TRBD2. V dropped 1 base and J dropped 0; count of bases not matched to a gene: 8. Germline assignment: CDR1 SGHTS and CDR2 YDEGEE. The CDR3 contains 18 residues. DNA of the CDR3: TGTGCCAGCAGCTTGATTCCTAGCGGGGCAAACTCCTACAATGAGCAGTTCTTC. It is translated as CASSLIPSGANSYNEQFF.